The 19 T cell receptor beta chains listed next were all sequenced from one sample in a study of OX40 agonist ivuxolimab in advanced cancers. The method was the immunoSEQ multiplex PCR assay. In its TCRdb copy, this immuneACCESS table keeps in-frame sequences only and misses some clones. Where compared with another copy, unresolved V genes explain less than half of these, and the others have no known cause. The sample has some 74,000 clones on record, more than 85% of them singletons. Approximately 7% of the sample comes from the top ten. This specimen was CD4+ or CD8+ T cells sorted from blood, taken in a trial of the OX40 agonist ivuxolimab. Receptor source: an adult with an advanced solid tumor such as melanoma, head and neck, liver or kidney cancer.

This sequence joins TRBV10-3 and TRBJ2-1; D could derive from TRBD1 or TRBD2 (5 bases each). The CDR3 is made up of 13 amino acids. V was clipped by 6 bases and J by 11 bases, with 17 bases between them. Germline loops: CDR1 ENHRY, CDR2 SYGVKD. CDR3 amino acids: CAISRDDGLQQFF. The CDR3 nucleotides read TGTGCCATCAGCCGGGACGACGGTCTTCAGCAGTTCTTC.

The V gene is TRBV7-8, the J gene TRBJ2-7; 7 bases map to TRBD2. With 5 bases clipped from V and 2 bases from J, the junction kept 12 bases outside the gene matches. This CDR3 has 16 amino acids. In germline, CDR1 is SGHVS, CDR2 FQNEAQ. This CDR3 reads CASSSWGGSSTYEQYF. CDR3 DNA: TGTGCCAGCAGCAGTTGGGGGGGATCCTCAACCTACGAGCAGTACTTC.

J is TRBJ2-7 and V is TRBV15, with D possibly being TRBD1 (6 bases). Trimming stripped 1 base from V and 2 bases from J, with 12 bases between. This CDR3 is 15 amino acids long. Germline-derived CDR1 and CDR2 are LNHNV and YYDKDF (reference sequence). The CDR3 bases are TGTGCCACCAGCAGAGCCGGGACAACACCCTACGAGCAGTACTTC. Amino acids: CATSRAGTTPYEQYF.

This chain uses TRBV7-9 with TRBJ2-3; 12 nucleotides agree with TRBD1. In germline, CDR1 is SEHNR, CDR2 FQNEAQ (reference sequence). Unmatched junction bases numbered 4, after V lost 3 bases and J lost 3 bases. The CDR3 runs to 16 residues. This CDR3 is CASSLGDRGRTDTQYF. The CDR3 region has the DNA TGTGCCAGCAGCTTGGGGGACAGGGGGCGGACAGATACGCAGTATTTT.

This chain uses TRBV9 with TRBJ2-1; maybe TRBD1 (6 bases). Trimming removed 0 bases from V and 5 bases from J, with 12 bases in between. In germline, CDR1 is SGDLS, CDR2 YYNGEE. This CDR3 has 15 residues. The DNA of the CDR3 is TGTGCCAGCAGCGTAGCACAGGGCGCCGACAATGAGCAGTTCTTC. This sequence encodes CASSVAQGADNEQFF.

The rearrangement uses TRBV11-2 and TRBJ2-5; TRBD2 agrees at 11 bases. This CDR3 comprises 17 residues. Germline V gives CDR1 SGHAT, CDR2 FQNNGV. After removal of 0 bases from V and 1 base from J, the junction contained 4 bases not matched to a gene. CDR3 region: CASSLEGLAVIQETQYF. CDR3 bases: TGTGCCAGCAGCTTAGAGGGACTAGCGGTTATCCAAGAGACCCAGTACTTC.

The chain has TRBV28 and TRBJ2-7; TRBD2 agrees at 13 bases. V shed 3 bases, J shed 3 bases, and the junction held 8 bases outside the gene matches. CDR1 is MDHEN, CDR2 SYDVKM, per germline. The CDR3 consists of 17 residues. The CDR3 nucleotides are TGTGCCAGCAGTTTTCCCCACGGACTAGCGGGAGTCTACGAGCAGTACTTC. It translates to CASSFPHGLAGVYEQYF.

This clone was seen just once. This rearrangement joins TRBV5-3 to TRBJ1-5; no clear D. TRBV5-3 is marked as an open reading frame, function uncertain. There are 12 residues in the CDR3. V was pared by 4 bases and J by 5 bases, with 7 bases between. For the CDR3, the DNA is TGTGCCAGAAGCGTTAGGGATCAGCCCCAGCATTTT. It specifies CARSVRDQPQHF.

This clone appeared once. The chain links TRBV6-5 to TRBJ1-5; no clear D. The CDR3 has 12 amino acids. The V and J ends lost 6 bases and 2 bases respectively, with 5 bases between them. Germline V CDR1 and CDR2: MNHEY, SVGAGI. CDR3 sequence (DNA): TGTGCCAGCAGCCCCGGCAATCAGCCCCAGCATTTT. Translating it yields CASSPGNQPQHF.

The rearrangement uses TRBV21-1 and TRBJ2-1; no DNA check was done on the table's D call, TRBD1. TRBV21-1 constitutes a pseudogene. CDR3 length: 13 amino acids. The CDR3 loop reads CASRGGQGSEQFF. The CDR3 region has the DNA TGTGCCAGCAGGGGGGGACAGGGGTCTGAGCAGTTCTTC.

The chain carries TRBV10-1 and TRBJ2-3; 7 bases are shared with TRBD2. Germline-derived CDR1 and CDR2 are WNHNN and SYGVQD (reference sequence). CDR3 length: 15 residues. V lost 4 bases to trimming and J lost 6 bases; unmatched junction nucleotides: 10. This CDR3 is CASSGGSETSDTQYF. CDR3 coding DNA: TGCGCCAGCAGTGGCGGGAGCGAGACCTCGGATACGCAGTATTTT.

This sequence joins TRBV7-8 and TRBJ2-3, with D possibly being TRBD1 (5 bases). The CDR3 covers 15 residues. CDR1 SGHVS and CDR2 FQNEAQ come from the germline V gene. The V end was cut by 6 bases, the J end by 8 bases, with 21 bases between. CDR3 sequence (DNA): TGTGCCAGCAGTTCTCTCTTGGGGCCCGTCGCTACGCAGTATTTT. It specifies CASSSLLGPVATQYF.

The chain joins TRBV2 to TRBJ1-3, with D hard to call. The CDR3 contains 12 residues. Germline V CDR1 and CDR2: SNHLY, FYNNEI. V was cut by 5 bases and J by 0 bases, with 2 bases left in between. This CDR3 reads CASSYSGNTIYF. The CDR3 DNA follows: TGTGCCAGCAGTTACTCTGGAAACACCATATATTTT.

The genes are TRBV27 and TRBJ2-1, with 11 bases aligning to TRBD2. Trimming took 6 bases from V and 4 from J; bases not matched to a gene: 8. CDR1 is MNHEY, CDR2 SMNVEV, per germline (reference sequence). This CDR3 has 16 amino acids. The CDR3 reads CASRPTGTSGYNEQFF. The CDR3, as DNA: TGTGCCAGCAGACCTACCGGGACTAGCGGATACAATGAGCAGTTCTTC.

The rearrangement joins TRBV28 to TRBJ1-1, with 7 bases aligning to TRBD1. The CDR3 is 15 amino acids. The germline gives CDR1 MDHEN, CDR2 SYDVKM. Trimming removed 2 bases from V and 2 bases from J; junction bases left unmatched: 5. The CDR3 is CASSLPDRQNTEAFF. CDR3 DNA: TGTGCCAGCAGTTTACCGGACAGGCAAAACACTGAAGCTTTCTTT.

This clone occurred a few times. The chain joins TRBV28 to TRBJ1-5; the D is unclear. There are 13 residues in the CDR3. Trimming pared 4 bases from V and 11 bases from J, leaving 15 bases between. Germline CDR1 reads MDHEN; CDR2 reads SYDVKM. The CDR3: CASSSGLITAQHF. The DNA for the CDR3 is TGTGCCAGCAGTTCAGGTTTAATCACAGCCCAGCATTTT.

The chain uses TRBV19 and TRBJ1-1; the D gene is possibly TRBD1 (6 bases). Trimming took off 7 bases at V and 5 bases at J, with 20 bases between the two ends. Germline lookup yields CDR1 LNHDA and CDR2 SQIVND (reference sequence). This CDR3 comprises 15 residues. This CDR3 reads CASITTGGGRTEAFF. The CDR3 DNA follows: TGTGCCAGTATAACGACAGGTGGGGGCAGGACTGAAGCTTTCTTT.

The V call is TRBV19, the J call TRBJ2-5; 7 nucleotides agree with TRBD1. This CDR3 is built from 14 residues. The V gene end was trimmed by 4 bases and the J gene end by 1 base; junction bases not matched to a gene: 3. Germline lookup yields CDR1 LNHDA and CDR2 SQIVND (reference sequence). CDR3 amino acids: CASSKGTVQETQYF. The DNA of the CDR3 is TGTGCCAGTAGTAAAGGGACAGTCCAAGAGACCCAGTACTTC.

This clone was observed a single time. This chain connects TRBV27 to TRBJ2-1; the D gene is possibly TRBD2 (5 bases). Germline V CDR1 and CDR2: MNHEY, SMNVEV (reference sequence). V was clipped by 6 bases and J by 0 bases, with 15 bases between them. This CDR3 region has 16 residues. CDR3 residues: CASSRPTGSSYNEQFF. The CDR3 region has the DNA TGTGCCAGCAGCAGACCTACGGGAAGCTCCTACAATGAGCAGTTCTTC.